These T cell receptor beta chains were read from a single sample in a study of blood T cells in healthy people across ages. TCRdb redid the calling of the 5' RACE reads with MiXCR, one entry per CDR3 protein. The sample has about 580,000 distinct CDR3 sequences; more than 45% are singletons. The sample consisted of blood. The receptors stem from a man aged 80 or over in good health. CDR3s include the opening cysteine and the closing phenylalanine or tryptophan. Fields, in order: V gene, CDR3 length, clone size, D gene, J gene, CDR3 DNA, CDR3 protein. D genes are given only for firm matches. Clone sizes are given selectively: once, few, many, or a class where the clone is expanded.

V: TRBV9
length: 16
size: -
D: -
J: TRBJ2-1
DNA: TGTGCCAGCAGCGAAAGACGGGCACTCTCCTACAATGAGCAGTTCTTC
CDR3: CASSERRALSYNEQFF

V: TRBV24-1
length: 16
size: -
D: TRBD1
J: TRBJ2-2
DNA: TGTGCCACCAGTGGGCCCGGGACAGGGAACACCGGGGAGCTGTTTTTT
CDR3: CATSGPGTGNTGELFF

V: TRBV15
length: 15
size: -
D: -
J: TRBJ2-1
DNA: TGTGCCACCAGCAGAGAGAGGCTATCCTACAATGAGCAGTTCTTC
CDR3: CATSRERLSYNEQFF

V: TRBV7-9
length: 14
size: -
D: -
J: TRBJ1-4
DNA: TGTGCCAGCAGCTTAGGACAGCTAGGGGAAAAACTGTTTTTT
CDR3: CASSLGQLGEKLFF

V: TRBV7-6
length: 18
size: -
D: TRBD2
J: TRBJ2-5
DNA: TGTGCCAGCAGCTTAGCTCATCTAGCGGGGGCGCGAGAAGAGACCCAGTACTTC
CDR3: CASSLAHLAGAREETQYF

V: TRBV27
length: 16
size: -
D: -
J: TRBJ2-1
DNA: TGTGCCAGCAGCCTTCGGAGCGGGCCGTTCCCCGATGAGCAGTTCTTC
CDR3: CASSLRSGPFPDEQFF

V: TRBV7-2
length: 12
size: few
D: -
J: TRBJ1-1
DNA: TGTGCCAGCAGTTGGATGGGCTCTGAAGCTTTCTTT
CDR3: CASSWMGSEAFF

V: TRBV20-1
length: 14
size: -
D: TRBD2
J: TRBJ2-1
DNA: TGCAGTGCTAGAACTAGCGGGAAATCCTATGAGCAGTTCTTC
CDR3: CSARTSGKSYEQFF

V: TRBV2
length: 14
size: few
D: -
J: TRBJ2-1
DNA: TGTGCCAGCAGTGAAGTTACTAGAGCTAATGAGCAGTTCTTC
CDR3: CASSEVTRANEQFF

V: TRBV7-9
length: 15
size: -
D: TRBD2
J: TRBJ2-5
DNA: TGTGCCAGCCACGCTGCACTAGCGGTATACAATGGGCAGTACTTC
CDR3: CASHAALAVYNGQYF

V: TRBV6-1
length: 17
size: few
D: -
J: TRBJ1-1
DNA: TGTGCCAGCAGTGAAGTAGTCAGGGGCTTCATGAACACTGAAGCTTTCTTT
CDR3: CASSEVVRGFMNTEAFF

V: TRBV20-1
length: 12
size: -
D: TRBD1
J: TRBJ2-1
DNA: TGCAGTGCCGGGACAGGGACCAATGAGCAGTTCTTC
CDR3: CSAGTGTNEQFF

V: TRBV24-1
length: 14
size: few
D: TRBD1
J: TRBJ2-3
DNA: TGTGCCACCAGTGACCCAGGGGGCTCGGATACGCAGTATTTT
CDR3: CATSDPGGSDTQYF

V: TRBV7-2
length: 14
size: few
D: -
J: TRBJ1-1
DNA: TGTGCCAGCAGCTCGGGACCCGCGAACACTGAAGCTTTCTTT
CDR3: CASSSGPANTEAFF

V: TRBV29-1
length: 13
size: few
D: TRBD1
J: TRBJ2-3
DNA: TGCAGCGTTGCCGACAGGGGCTCAGATACGCAGTATTTT
CDR3: CSVADRGSDTQYF

V: TRBV29-1
length: 13
size: many
D: TRBD1
J: TRBJ2-3
DNA: TGCAGCGTTGAGTGGACAGGAGCAGATACGCAGTATTTT
CDR3: CSVEWTGADTQYF

V: TRBV20-1
length: 14
size: few
D: -
J: TRBJ2-7
DNA: TGCAGTGCTAGAGGACCCGAGAGCTCCTACGAGCAGTACTTC
CDR3: CSARGPESSYEQYF

V: TRBV6-6
length: 16
size: -
D: -
J: TRBJ1-6
DNA: TGTGCCAGCAGTCCACCCGCAGGGGCCCGAAATTCACCCCTCCACTTT
CDR3: CASSPPAGARNSPLHF

V: TRBV6-1
length: 14
size: -
D: -
J: TRBJ2-5
DNA: TGTGCCAGCAGTGACGCAGGAGGCCGTTGGAAGCAGTACTTC
CDR3: CASSDAGGRWKQYF

V: TRBV20-1
length: 14
size: -
D: TRBD2
J: TRBJ2-3
DNA: TGCAGTGCCCCCGGGGAACTAGCGGAGATTACGCAGTATTTT
CDR3: CSAPGELAEITQYF

V: TRBV10-3
length: 15
size: -
D: -
J: TRBJ2-1
DNA: TGTGCCATCAGTGAGTACGGGGCTAACTACAATGAGCAGTTCTTC
CDR3: CAISEYGANYNEQFF

V: TRBV5-1
length: 14
size: -
D: -
J: TRBJ1-1
DNA: TGCGCCAGCAGCTCAGGGGACCTGAACACTGAAGCTTTCTTT
CDR3: CASSSGDLNTEAFF

V: TRBV20-1
length: 16
size: few
D: TRBD2
J: TRBJ2-1
DNA: TGCAGTGCTAGAGATCACGGGGGGGCCAGCTACAATGAGCAGTTCTTC
CDR3: CSARDHGGASYNEQFF

V: TRBV7-2
length: 14
size: few
D: TRBD1
J: TRBJ2-5
DNA: TGTGCCAGCAGCGCGGACAGGGCTCAAGAGACCCAGTACTTC
CDR3: CASSADRAQETQYF

V: TRBV29-1
length: 13
size: -
D: TRBD2
J: TRBJ2-4
DNA: TGCAGCGGCGGACTAGCGGGAGCCATCGTTCAGTACTTC
CDR3: CSGGLAGAIVQYF

V: TRBV29-1
length: 13
size: once
D: TRBD1
J: TRBJ1-1
DNA: TGCAGCGTTGAAGTAGGGGGGACAGATGAAGCTTTCTTT
CDR3: CSVEVGGTDEAFF

V: TRBV20-1
length: 14
size: few
D: TRBD2
J: TRBJ2-1
DNA: TGCAGTGCTTCTAGCGGGGGGGCCTACAATGAGCAGTTCTTC
CDR3: CSASSGGAYNEQFF

V: TRBV7-9
length: 14
size: -
D: -
J: TRBJ2-5
DNA: TGTGCCAGCAGCCCCGTGGGTGGGGTCAATGAGCAGTACTTC
CDR3: CASSPVGGVNEQYF

V: TRBV10-3
length: 15
size: -
D: -
J: TRBJ2-6
DNA: TGTGCCATCAGTGAGTCGGGCTCTGGGGCCAACGTCCTGACTTTC
CDR3: CAISESGSGANVLTF

V: TRBV29-1
length: 15
size: few
D: TRBD2
J: TRBJ2-3
DNA: TGCAGCTCAACTGGGCTAGCGGGGACCACAGATACGCAGTATTTT
CDR3: CSSTGLAGTTDTQYF

V: TRBV5-1
length: 16
size: few
D: -
J: TRBJ2-5
DNA: TGCGCCAGCAGCTGGGGGGGGCAGGGTGAGGTTTCGAAGCAGTACTTC
CDR3: CASSWGGQGEVSKQYF

V: TRBV10-3
length: 16
size: many
D: TRBD2
J: TRBJ2-1
DNA: TGTGCCATCAGTGACCCGACTAGCGGGAGGTCGAATGAGCAGTTCTTC
CDR3: CAISDPTSGRSNEQFF

V: TRBV29-1
length: 11
size: -
D: -
J: TRBJ2-3
DNA: TGCAGCGTTCGTGTTTCAGATACGCAGTATTTT
CDR3: CSVRVSDTQYF

V: TRBV7-8
length: 14
size: many
D: -
J: TRBJ1-1
DNA: TGTGCCAGCAGCTTGCGGGGGATGAACACTGAAGCTTTCTTT
CDR3: CASSLRGMNTEAFF

V: TRBV6-6
length: 13
size: many
D: TRBD1
J: TRBJ2-1
DNA: TGTGCCAGCACGGGACAGGGGGTAAATGAGCAGTTCTTC
CDR3: CASTGQGVNEQFF

V: TRBV11-2
length: 14
size: -
D: -
J: TRBJ1-6
DNA: TGTGCCGGCAGCGCAGGGTTTTCGAATTCACCCCTCCACTTT
CDR3: CAGSAGFSNSPLHF

V: TRBV4-3
length: 15
size: -
D: -
J: TRBJ1-2
DNA: TGCGCCAGCAGCCAAGTGACGGAGAGGTTGGATGGCTACACCTTC
CDR3: CASSQVTERLDGYTF

V: TRBV4-2
length: 15
size: -
D: -
J: TRBJ2-7
DNA: TGTGCCAGCAGCCCTAGCCCGATGGTCTCCTACGAGCAGTACTTC
CDR3: CASSPSPMVSYEQYF

V: TRBV3-1
length: 15
size: -
D: -
J: TRBJ2-7
DNA: TGTGTCAGCAGCCAGCTGGGTGGCAACTCCTACGAGCAGTACTTC
CDR3: CVSSQLGGNSYEQYF

V: TRBV4-3
length: 16
size: few
D: -
J: TRBJ2-7
DNA: TGCGCCAGCAGCCAAGATCTGTCCCGGGGTTGGGGCGAGCAGTACTTC
CDR3: CASSQDLSRGWGEQYF

V: TRBV24-1
length: 12
size: -
D: -
J: TRBJ2-5
DNA: TGTGCCACTGGGACTGTTCGGAATGAGCAGTACTTC
CDR3: CATGTVRNEQYF

V: TRBV4-3
length: 14
size: once
D: -
J: TRBJ2-3
DNA: TGCGCCAGCAGCCAAGAACCAATCACAGATACGCAGTATTTT
CDR3: CASSQEPITDTQYF

V: TRBV20-1
length: 13
size: -
D: -
J: TRBJ1-1
DNA: TGCAGTCCCGCCGAGGCCCTGAACACTGAAGCTTTCTTT
CDR3: CSPAEALNTEAFF

V: TRBV7-2
length: 16
size: -
D: TRBD2
J: TRBJ2-3
DNA: TGTGCCAGCAGCACCGCTAGCGGTCGCGGCACAGATACGCAGTATTTT
CDR3: CASSTASGRGTDTQYF

V: TRBV29-1
length: 15
size: once
D: TRBD2
J: TRBJ2-1
DNA: TGCGGCGCCCCGGCCGAGAAGCGGGGCTACAATGAGCAGTTCTTC
CDR3: CGAPAEKRGYNEQFF

V: TRBV7-2
length: 16
size: once
D: -
J: TRBJ1-5
DNA: TGTGCCAGCAGCATGACCGGGACACAAAGAAATCAGCCCCAGCATTTT
CDR3: CASSMTGTQRNQPQHF

V: TRBV5-1
length: 14
size: few
D: -
J: TRBJ2-2
DNA: TGCGCCAGCAGCCCCGGGCCCAGCACCGGGGAGCTGTTTTTT
CDR3: CASSPGPSTGELFF

V: TRBV20-1
length: 14
size: -
D: -
J: TRBJ1-4
DNA: TGCAGTGCTAGAGGGGGCAGTGGTAATGAAAAACTGTTTTTT
CDR3: CSARGGSGNEKLFF

V: TRBV5-1
length: 15
size: -
D: TRBD1
J: TRBJ2-7
DNA: TGCGCCAGCAGCATCCGGGACAGGGGTGTCTACGAGCAGTACTTC
CDR3: CASSIRDRGVYEQYF

V: TRBV30
length: 12
size: -
D: -
J: TRBJ2-1
DNA: TGTGCCTGGAGTTATGGTTGGAATGAGCAGTTCTTC
CDR3: CAWSYGWNEQFF

V: TRBV6-6
length: 13
size: -
D: -
J: TRBJ2-7
DNA: TGTGCCAGCAGCGCCGGGCCAGACGTACAGCAGTACTTC
CDR3: CASSAGPDVQQYF

V: TRBV28
length: 13
size: -
D: -
J: TRBJ1-6
DNA: TGTGCCAGCAGTGGGATGCGTAATTCACCCCTCCACTTT
CDR3: CASSGMRNSPLHF

V: TRBV7-9
length: 15
size: -
D: TRBD2
J: TRBJ2-1
DNA: TGTGCCAGCAGCGTAGGGGCGGGAGCTTACAATGAGCAGTTCTTC
CDR3: CASSVGAGAYNEQFF

V: TRBV6-6
length: 14
size: many
D: -
J: TRBJ2-1
DNA: TGTGCCAGCAGAGAGGATGGAGAGGATTATGAGCAGTTCTTC
CDR3: CASREDGEDYEQFF